This TCR beta chain was sequenced during a study of technical replicates of blood from a handful of donors (dated 2017 in TCRdb). At the junction V is shortened by 2 bases and J by 7 bases, with 9 bases in between. Its CDR3 holds 13 amino acids, cysteine through phenylalanine. The read is trimmed to its CDR3 DNA, 39 bases read in frame from base 1. Per the germline V gene, KGHSH is the CDR1 and LQKENI is the CDR2. The library was obtained by the immunoSEQ multiplex PCR assay. The source is immuneACCESS, and TCRdb retained only in-frame sequences with V and J called. Part of the clones is not carried over; for the studies checked, unresolved V genes explain less than half of this, and the remainder is unexplained. This sample gives about 68,000 clones in total; nearly 98% of them show up just once. About 0.26% of the sample goes to the ten largest clones. For this clone: Its target antigen remains unknown. No much larger clone exists at a distance of one base, and base qualities are not known.

The TCR was taken from a human donor in good health. Sequencing was performed on T cells isolated from PBMCs. The sequence joins TRBV18 to TRBJ2-1; the D gene is perhaps TRBD1, from 5 matching bases. The CDR3 protein is CASSPRGQNEQFF. The base sequence is TGTGCCAGCTCACCAAGGGGTCAAAATGAGCAGTTCTTC.